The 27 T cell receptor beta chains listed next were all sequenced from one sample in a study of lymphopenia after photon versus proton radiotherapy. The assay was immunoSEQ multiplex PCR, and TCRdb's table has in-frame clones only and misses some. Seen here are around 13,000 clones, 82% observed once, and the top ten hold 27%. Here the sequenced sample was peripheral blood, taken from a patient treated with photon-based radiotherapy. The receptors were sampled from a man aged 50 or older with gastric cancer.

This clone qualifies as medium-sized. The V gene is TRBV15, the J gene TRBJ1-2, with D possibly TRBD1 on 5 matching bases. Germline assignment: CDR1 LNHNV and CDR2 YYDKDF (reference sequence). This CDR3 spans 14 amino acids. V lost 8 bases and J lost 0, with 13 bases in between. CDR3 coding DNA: TGTGCCACCGGATGGGGGACCTCTAACTATGGCTACACCTTC. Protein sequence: CATGWGTSNYGYTF.

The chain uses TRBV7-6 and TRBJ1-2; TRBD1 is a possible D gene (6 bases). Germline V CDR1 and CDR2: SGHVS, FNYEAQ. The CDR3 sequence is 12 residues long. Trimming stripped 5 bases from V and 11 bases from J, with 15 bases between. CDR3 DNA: TGTGCCAGCAGCCACCAACAGGGATCGTACACCTTC. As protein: CASSHQQGSYTF.

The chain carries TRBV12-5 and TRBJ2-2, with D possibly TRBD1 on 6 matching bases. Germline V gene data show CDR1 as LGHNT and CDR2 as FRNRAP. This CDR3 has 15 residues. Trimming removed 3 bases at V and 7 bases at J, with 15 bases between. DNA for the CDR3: TGTGCTAGTGGTTTAGGGGACACCCCGGGCGGGGAGCTGTTTTTT. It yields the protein CASGLGDTPGGELFF. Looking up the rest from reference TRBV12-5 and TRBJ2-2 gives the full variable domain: DARVTQTPRHKVTEMGQEVTMRCQPILGHNTVFWYRQTMMQGLELLAYFRNRAPLDDSGMPKDRFSAEMPDATLATLKIQPSEPRDSAVYFCASGLGDTPGGELFFGEGSRLTVL.

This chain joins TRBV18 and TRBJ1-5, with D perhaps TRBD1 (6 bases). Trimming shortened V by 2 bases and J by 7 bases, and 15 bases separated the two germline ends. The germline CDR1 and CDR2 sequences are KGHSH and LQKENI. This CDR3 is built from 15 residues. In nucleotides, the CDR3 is TGTGCCAGCTCACCATTCTCACAGGGACGGCAGCCCCAGCATTTT. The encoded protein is CASSPFSQGRQPQHF. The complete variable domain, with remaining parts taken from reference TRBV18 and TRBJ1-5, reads NAGVMQNPRHLVRRRGQEARLRCSPMKGHSHVYWYRQLPEEGLKFMVYLQKENIIDESGMPKERFSAEFPKEGPSILRIQQVVRGDSAAYFCASSPFSQGRQPQHFGDGTRLSIL.

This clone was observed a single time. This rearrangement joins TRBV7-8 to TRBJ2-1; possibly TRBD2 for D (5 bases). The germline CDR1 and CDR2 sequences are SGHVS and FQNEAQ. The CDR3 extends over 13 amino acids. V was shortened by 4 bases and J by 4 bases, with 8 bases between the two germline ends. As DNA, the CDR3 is TGTGCCAGCAGCTCGCCGGGATACAATGAGCAGTTCTTC. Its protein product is CASSSPGYNEQFF.

The CDR3 DNA follows: TGTGCCAGCAGCGTAGCGATCGGGGGACAGGGGTACGAGCAGTACTTC. Residues: CASSVAIGGQGYEQYF. This chain links TRBV9 with TRBJ2-7; 10 bases agree with TRBD1. The CDR3 loop spans 16 amino acids. Germline CDR1 reads SGDLS; CDR2 reads YYNGEE. J lost 4 bases, V lost 0 bases, and 7 bases had no gene match.

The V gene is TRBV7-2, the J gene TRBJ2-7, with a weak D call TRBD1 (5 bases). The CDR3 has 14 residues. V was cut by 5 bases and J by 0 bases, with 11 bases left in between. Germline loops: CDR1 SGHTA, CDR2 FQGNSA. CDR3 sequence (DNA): TGTGCCAGCAGCCTGGACAATGCCTCCTACGAGCAGTACGTC. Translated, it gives CASSLDNASYEQYV.

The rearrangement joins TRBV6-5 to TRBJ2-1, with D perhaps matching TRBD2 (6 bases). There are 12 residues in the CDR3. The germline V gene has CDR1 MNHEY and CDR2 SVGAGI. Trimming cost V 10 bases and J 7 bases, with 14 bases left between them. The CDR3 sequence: CATGRGRNEQFF. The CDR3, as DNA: TGTGCCACTGGACGGGGGAGAAATGAGCAGTTCTTC.

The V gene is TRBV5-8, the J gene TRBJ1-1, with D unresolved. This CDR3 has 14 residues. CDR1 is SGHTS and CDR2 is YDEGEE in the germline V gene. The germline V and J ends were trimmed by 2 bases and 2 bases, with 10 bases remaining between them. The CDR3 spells CASSFRGFNTEAFF. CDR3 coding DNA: TGTGCCAGCAGCTTTCGGGGTTTCAACACTGAAGCTTTCTTT.

In DNA, the CDR3 is TGTGCCAGCAGTGAATTGGCAGGTTCTGGGTACGAGCAGTACGTC. Protein product: CASSELAGSGYEQYV. V is TRBV6-1 and J is TRBJ2-7; D remains unclear. This CDR3 contains 15 residues. V shed 2 bases and J shed 4 bases, with 15 bases lying between them. Germline assignment: CDR1 MNHNS and CDR2 SASEGT.

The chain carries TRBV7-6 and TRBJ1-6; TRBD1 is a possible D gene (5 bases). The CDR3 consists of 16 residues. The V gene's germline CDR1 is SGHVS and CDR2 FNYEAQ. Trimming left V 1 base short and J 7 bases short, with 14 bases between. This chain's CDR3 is CASSLGGGAANSPLHF. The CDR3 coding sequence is TGTGCCAGCAGCTTAGGAGGCGGGGCAGCAAATTCACCCCTCCACTTT.

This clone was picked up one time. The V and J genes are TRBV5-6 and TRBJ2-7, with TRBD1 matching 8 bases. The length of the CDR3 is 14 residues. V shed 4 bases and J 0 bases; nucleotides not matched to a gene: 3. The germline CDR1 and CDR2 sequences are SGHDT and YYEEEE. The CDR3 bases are TGTGCCAGCAGCCGGGGACAGGCCTCCTACGAGCAGTACTTC. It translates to CASSRGQASYEQYF.

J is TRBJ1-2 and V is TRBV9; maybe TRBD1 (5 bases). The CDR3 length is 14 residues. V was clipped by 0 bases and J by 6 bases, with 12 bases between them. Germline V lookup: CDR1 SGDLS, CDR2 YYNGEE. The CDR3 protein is CASSVDGGQNGYTF. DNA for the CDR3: TGTGCCAGCAGCGTAGATGGGGGTCAGAATGGCTACACCTTC.

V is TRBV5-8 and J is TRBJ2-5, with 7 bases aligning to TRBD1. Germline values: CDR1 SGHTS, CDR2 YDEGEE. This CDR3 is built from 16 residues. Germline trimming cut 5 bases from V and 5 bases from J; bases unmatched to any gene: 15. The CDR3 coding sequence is TGTGCCAGCAGGACAGATAGACAGGGTCTGATCGAGACCCAGTACTTC. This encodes CASRTDRQGLIETQYF.

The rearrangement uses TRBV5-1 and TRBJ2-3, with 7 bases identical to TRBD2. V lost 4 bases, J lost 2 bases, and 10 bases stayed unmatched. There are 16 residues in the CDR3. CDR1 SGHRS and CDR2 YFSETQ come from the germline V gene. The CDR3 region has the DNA TGCGCCAGCAGCACCGGACTAGTTGGGGTCACAGATACGCAGTATTTT. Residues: CASSTGLVGVTDTQYF.

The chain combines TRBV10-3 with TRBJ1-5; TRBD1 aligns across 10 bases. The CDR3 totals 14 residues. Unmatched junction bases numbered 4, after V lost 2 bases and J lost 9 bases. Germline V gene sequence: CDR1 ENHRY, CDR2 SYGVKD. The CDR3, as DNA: TGTGCCATCAGTGAGGTAGGGGACAGGGGGCCCCAGCATTTT. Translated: CAISEVGDRGPQHF.

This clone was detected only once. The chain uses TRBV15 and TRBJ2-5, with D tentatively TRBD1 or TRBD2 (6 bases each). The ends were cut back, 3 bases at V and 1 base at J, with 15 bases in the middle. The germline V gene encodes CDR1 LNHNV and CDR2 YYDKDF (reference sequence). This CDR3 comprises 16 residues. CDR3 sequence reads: CATSSGGHTRQETQYF. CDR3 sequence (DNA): TGTGCCACCAGCAGCGGGGGACATACCCGCCAAGAGACCCAGTACTTC. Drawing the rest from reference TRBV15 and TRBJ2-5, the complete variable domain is DAMVIQNPRYQVTQFGKPVTLSCSQTLNHNVMYWYQQKSSQAPKLLFHYYDKDFNNEADTPDNFQSRRPNTSFCFLDIRSPGLGDTAMYLCATSSGGHTRQETQYFGPGTRLLVL.

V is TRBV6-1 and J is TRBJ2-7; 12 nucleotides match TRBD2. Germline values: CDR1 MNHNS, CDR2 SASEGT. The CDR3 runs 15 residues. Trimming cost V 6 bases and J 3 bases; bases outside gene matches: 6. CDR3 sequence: CASSRLAGALYEQYV. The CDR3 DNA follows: TGTGCCAGCAGCCGACTAGCGGGGGCCCTCTACGAGCAGTACGTC.

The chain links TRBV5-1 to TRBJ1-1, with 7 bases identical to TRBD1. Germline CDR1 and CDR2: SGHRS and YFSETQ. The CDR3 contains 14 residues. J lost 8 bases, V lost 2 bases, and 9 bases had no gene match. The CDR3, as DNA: TGCGCCAGCAGCTTACCGGGACAGTCAAAAGAAGCTTTCTTT. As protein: CASSLPGQSKEAFF.

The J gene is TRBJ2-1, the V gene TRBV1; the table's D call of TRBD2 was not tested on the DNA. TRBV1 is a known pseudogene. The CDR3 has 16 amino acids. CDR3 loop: CTSSHYSGGASNEQFF. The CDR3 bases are TGCACCAGCAGCCATTATAGCGGGGGGGCCTCCAATGAGCAGTTCTTC.

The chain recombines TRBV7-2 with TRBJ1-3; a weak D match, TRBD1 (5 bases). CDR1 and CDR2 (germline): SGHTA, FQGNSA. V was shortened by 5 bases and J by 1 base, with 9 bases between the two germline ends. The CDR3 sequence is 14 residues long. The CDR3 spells CASSQGTSGNTIYF. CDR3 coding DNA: TGTGCCAGCAGCCAGGGAACGTCTGGAAACACCATATATTTT.

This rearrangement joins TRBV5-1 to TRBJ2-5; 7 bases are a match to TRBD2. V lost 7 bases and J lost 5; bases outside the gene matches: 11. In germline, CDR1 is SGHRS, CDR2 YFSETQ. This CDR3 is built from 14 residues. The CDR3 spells CASGGDWEGETQYF. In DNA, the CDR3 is TGCGCCAGCGGCGGCGACTGGGAGGGGGAGACCCAGTACTTC.

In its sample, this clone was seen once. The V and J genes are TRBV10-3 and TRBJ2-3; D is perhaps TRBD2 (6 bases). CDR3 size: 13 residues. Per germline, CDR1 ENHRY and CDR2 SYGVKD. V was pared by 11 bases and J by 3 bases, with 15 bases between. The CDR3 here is CAAGGGGTDTQYF. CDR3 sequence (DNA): TGTGCCGCCGGTGGGGGAGGTACAGATACGCAGTATTTT.

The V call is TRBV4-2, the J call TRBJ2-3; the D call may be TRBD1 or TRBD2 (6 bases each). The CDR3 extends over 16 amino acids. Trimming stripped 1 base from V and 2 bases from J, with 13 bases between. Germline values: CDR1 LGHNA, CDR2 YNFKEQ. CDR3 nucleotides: TGTGCCAGCAGCCAAGGAGGGGGGCCCTCCACAGATACGCAGTATTTT. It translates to CASSQGGGPSTDTQYF.

CDR3 sequence reads: CASSPGESEAFF. DNA of the CDR3: TGCGCCAGCAGCCCGGGAGAGTCTGAAGCTTTCTTT. The chain has TRBV5-1 and TRBJ1-1; D call uncertain. CDR1 and CDR2 (germline): SGHRS, YFSETQ. The germline V and J ends were trimmed by 4 bases and 6 bases, with 10 bases remaining between them. The CDR3 extends over 12 amino acids.

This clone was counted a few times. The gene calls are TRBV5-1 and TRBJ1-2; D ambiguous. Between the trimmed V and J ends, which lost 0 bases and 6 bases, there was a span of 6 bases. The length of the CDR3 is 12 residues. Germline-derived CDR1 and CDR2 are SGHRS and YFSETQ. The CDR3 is CASSLDGDGYTF. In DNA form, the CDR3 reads TGCGCCAGCAGCTTGGATGGGGATGGCTACACCTTC.

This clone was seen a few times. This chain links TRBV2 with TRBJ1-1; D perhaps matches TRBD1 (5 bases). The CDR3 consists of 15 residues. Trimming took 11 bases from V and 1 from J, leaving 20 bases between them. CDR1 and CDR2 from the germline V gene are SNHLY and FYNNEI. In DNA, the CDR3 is TGTGCCGCCTCCCAAACGGGACGGGGGAACACTGAAGCTTTCTTT. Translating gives CAASQTGRGNTEAFF.